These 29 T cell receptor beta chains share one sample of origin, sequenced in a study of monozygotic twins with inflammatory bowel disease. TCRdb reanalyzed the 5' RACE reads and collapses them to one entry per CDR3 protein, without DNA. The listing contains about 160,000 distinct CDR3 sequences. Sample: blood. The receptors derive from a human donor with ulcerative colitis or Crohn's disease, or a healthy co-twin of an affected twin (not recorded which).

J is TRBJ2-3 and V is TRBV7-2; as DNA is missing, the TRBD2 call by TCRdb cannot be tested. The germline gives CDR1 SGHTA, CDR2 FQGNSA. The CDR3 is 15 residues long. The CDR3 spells CASSLTGTSGGTQYF. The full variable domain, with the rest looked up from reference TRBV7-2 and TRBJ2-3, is GAGVSQSPSNKVTEKGKDVELRCDPISGHTALYWYRQSLGQGLEFLIYFQGNSAPDKSGLPSDRFSAERTGGSVSTLTIQRTQQEDSAVYLCASSLTGTSGGTQYFGPGTRLTVL.

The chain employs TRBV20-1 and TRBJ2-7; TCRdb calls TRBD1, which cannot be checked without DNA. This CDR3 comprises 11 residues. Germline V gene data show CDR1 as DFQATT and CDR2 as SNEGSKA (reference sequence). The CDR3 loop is CSLTRGYEQYF.

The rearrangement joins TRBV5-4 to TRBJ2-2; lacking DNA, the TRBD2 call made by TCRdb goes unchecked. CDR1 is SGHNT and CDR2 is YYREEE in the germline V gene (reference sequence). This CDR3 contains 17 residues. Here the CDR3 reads CASSFEVEVHNTGELFF. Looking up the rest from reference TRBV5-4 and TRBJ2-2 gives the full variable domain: ETGVTQSPTHLIKTRGQQVTLRCSSQSGHNTVSWYQQALGQGPQFIFQYYREEENGRGNFPPRFSGLQFPNYSSELNVNALELDDSALYLCASSFEVEVHNTGELFFGEGSRLTVL.

CDR3 amino acids: CSAWDGKKLFF. The chain employs TRBV20-1 and TRBJ1-4; checking the TCRdb D call of TRBD1 is not possible without DNA. The CDR3 extends over 11 amino acids. Germline CDR1 and CDR2: DFQATT and SNEGSKA (reference sequence).

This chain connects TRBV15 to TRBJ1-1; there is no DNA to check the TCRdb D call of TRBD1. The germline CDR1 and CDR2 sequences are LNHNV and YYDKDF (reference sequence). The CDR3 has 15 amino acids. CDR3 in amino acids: CATSRDGAGNTEAFF.

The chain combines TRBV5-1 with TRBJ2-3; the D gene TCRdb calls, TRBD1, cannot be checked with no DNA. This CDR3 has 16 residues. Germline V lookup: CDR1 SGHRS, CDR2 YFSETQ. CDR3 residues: CASSLERTGASDTQYF. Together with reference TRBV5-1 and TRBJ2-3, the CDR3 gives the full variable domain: KAGVTQTPRYLIKTRGQQVTLSCSPISGHRSVSWYQQTPGQGLQFLFEYFSETQRNKGNFPGRFSGRQFSNSRSEMNVSTLELGDSALYLCASSLERTGASDTQYFGPGTRLTVL.

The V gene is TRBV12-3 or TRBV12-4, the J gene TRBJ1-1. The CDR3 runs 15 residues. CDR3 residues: CASSPLIGILGRAFF.

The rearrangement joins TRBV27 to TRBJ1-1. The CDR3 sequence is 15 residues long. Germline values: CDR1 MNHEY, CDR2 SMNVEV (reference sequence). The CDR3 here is CASSLALGRSTEAFF.

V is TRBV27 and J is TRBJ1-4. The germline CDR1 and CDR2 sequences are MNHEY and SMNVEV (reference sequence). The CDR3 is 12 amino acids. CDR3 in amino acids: CASSLWGEKLFF. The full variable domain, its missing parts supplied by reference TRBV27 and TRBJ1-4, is EAQVTQNPRYLITVTGKKLTVTCSQNMNHEYMSWYRQDPGLGLRQIYYSMNVEVTDKGDVPEGYKVSRKEKRNFPLILESPSPNQTSLYFCASSLWGEKLFFGSGTQLSVL.

The CDR3 here is CASSQVWGQIKNIQYF. V gene TRBV4-1 combines with J gene TRBJ2-4. The CDR3 runs 16 residues. Germline CDR1 reads MGHRA; CDR2 reads YSYEKL.

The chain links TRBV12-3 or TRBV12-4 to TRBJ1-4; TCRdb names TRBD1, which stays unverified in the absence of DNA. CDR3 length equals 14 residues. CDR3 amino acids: CASSPGTWGEKLFF.

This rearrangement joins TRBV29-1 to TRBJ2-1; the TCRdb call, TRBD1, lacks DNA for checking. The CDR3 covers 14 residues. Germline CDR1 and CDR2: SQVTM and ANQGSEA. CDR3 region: CSVAARETYNEQFF.

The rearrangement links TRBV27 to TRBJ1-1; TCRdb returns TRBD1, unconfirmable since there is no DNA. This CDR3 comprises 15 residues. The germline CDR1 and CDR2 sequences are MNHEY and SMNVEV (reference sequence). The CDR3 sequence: CASSFGTGRDTEAFF.

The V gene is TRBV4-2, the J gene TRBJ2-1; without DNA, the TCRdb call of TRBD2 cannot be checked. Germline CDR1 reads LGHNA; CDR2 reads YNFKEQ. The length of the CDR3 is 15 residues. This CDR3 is CASSSGTSGVDEQFF.

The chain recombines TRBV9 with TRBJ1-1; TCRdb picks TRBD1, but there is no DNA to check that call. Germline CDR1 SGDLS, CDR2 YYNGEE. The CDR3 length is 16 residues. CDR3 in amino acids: CASSVGVGTENTEAFF.

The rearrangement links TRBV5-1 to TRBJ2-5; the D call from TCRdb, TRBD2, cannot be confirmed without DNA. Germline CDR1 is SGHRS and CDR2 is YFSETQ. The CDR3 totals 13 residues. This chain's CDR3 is CASRMTTQETQYF.

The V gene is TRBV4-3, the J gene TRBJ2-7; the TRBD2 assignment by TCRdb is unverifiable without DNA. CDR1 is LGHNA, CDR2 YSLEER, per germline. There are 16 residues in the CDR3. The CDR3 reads CASSQEQRAITYEQYF.

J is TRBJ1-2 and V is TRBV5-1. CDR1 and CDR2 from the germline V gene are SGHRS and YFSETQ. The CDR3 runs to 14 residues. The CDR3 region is CASSLSVSGDGYTF. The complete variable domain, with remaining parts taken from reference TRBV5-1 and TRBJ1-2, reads KAGVTQTPRYLIKTRGQQVTLSCSPISGHRSVSWYQQTPGQGLQFLFEYFSETQRNKGNFPGRFSGRQFSNSRSEMNVSTLELGDSALYLCASSLSVSGDGYTFGSGTRLTVV.

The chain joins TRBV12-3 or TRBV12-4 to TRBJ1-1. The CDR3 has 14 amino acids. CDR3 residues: CASSLALADSEAFF.

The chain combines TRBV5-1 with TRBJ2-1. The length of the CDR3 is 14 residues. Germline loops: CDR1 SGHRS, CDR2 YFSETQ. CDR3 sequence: CASSLGPSDGEQFF.

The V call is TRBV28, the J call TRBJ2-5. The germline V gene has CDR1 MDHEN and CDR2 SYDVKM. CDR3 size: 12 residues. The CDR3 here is CASSAFMETQYF.

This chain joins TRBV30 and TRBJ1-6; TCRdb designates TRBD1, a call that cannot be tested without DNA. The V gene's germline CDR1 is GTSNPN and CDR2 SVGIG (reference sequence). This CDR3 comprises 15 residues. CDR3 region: CAWTPGRGGDSPLHF.

The CDR3 reads CASSFMFTLAQETQYF. The gene calls are TRBV7-7 and TRBJ2-5. The CDR3 extends over 16 amino acids. From germline, CDR1 is SSHAT and CDR2 FNYEAQ (reference sequence).

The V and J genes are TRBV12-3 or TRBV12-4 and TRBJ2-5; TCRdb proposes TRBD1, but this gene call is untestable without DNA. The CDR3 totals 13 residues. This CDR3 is CATQSREGKTQYF.

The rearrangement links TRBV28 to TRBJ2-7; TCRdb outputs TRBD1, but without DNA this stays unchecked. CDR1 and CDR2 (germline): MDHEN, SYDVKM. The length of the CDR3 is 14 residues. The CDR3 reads CASSRIGGPYEQYF.

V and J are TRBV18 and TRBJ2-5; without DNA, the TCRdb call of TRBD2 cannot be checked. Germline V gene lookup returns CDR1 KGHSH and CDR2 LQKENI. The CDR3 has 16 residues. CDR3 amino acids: CASSPPPSGSSETQYF.

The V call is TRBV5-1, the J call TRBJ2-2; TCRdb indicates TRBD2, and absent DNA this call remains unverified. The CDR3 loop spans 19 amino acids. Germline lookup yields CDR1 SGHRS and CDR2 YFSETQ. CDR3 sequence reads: CASRPGWAGLARNTGELFF. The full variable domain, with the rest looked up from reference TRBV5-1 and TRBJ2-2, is KAGVTQTPRYLIKTRGQQVTLSCSPISGHRSVSWYQQTPGQGLQFLFEYFSETQRNKGNFPGRFSGRQFSNSRSEMNVSTLELGDSALYLCASRPGWAGLARNTGELFFGEGSRLTVL.

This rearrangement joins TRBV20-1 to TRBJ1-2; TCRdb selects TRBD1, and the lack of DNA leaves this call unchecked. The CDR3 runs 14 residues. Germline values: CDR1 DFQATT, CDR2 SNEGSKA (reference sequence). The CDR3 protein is CSAPRAGVYGGYTF.

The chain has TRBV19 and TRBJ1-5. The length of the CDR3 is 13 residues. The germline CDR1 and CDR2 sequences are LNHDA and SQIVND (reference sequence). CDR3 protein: CASNQESNQPQHF.